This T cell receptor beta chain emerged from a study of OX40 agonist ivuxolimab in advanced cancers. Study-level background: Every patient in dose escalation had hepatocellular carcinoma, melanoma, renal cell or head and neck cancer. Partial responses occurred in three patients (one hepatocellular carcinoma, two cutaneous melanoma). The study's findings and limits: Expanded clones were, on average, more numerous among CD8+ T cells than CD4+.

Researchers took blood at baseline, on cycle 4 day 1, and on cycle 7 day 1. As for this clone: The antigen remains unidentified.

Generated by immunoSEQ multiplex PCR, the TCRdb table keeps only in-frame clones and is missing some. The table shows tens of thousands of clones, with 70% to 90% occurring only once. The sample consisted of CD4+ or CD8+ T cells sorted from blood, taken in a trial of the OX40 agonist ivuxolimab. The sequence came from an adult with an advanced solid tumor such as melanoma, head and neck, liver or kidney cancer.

DNA of the CDR3: TGTGCCAGCAGCCCCAGGGGCTCTGGGGCCAACGTCCTGACTTTC. It specifies CASSPRGSGANVLTF. The rearrangement links TRBV28 to TRBJ2-6; maybe TRBD1 (6 bases). V was clipped by 6 bases and J by 0 bases, with 9 bases between them. Germline V gene lookup returns CDR1 MDHEN and CDR2 SYDVKM. The CDR3 runs 15 residues.